This TCR beta chain was sequenced during a study of blood T cell repertoires in COVID-19. Looking at the study overall: Acute-phase and convalescent COVID-19 samples originated in the United States, Italy and Spain. PBMCs, B-cell-depleted T cells, or T cells were the source of the cDNA or gDNA that made up the material.

The CDR3 runs to 13 residues. Germline V CDR1 and CDR2: MNHEY, SMNVEV (reference sequence). V shed 3 bases and J shed 2 bases, with 5 bases lying between them. Seattle's cohort entered during active infection and was followed longitudinally. Under the authors' procedure: Researchers report that nucleated cell counts were estimated from reference gene primer amplification. The table came from immunoSEQ multiplex PCR; TCRdb's copy has only in-frame clones and leaves some out. That table furnishes V, J and clone size, whereas the DNA furnished D and trimming. The sample includes about 95,000 clones, 89% of them seen just once.

J is TRBJ1-5 and V is TRBV27; D is undetermined. The sequencing sample was made of peripheral blood. The source is a man aged 50-60 years with COVID-19, enrolled during active disease. Written as DNA, the CDR3 is TGTGCCAGCAGTTTTTCAGGCAATCAGCCCCAGCATTTT. Amino acids: CASSFSGNQPQHF.